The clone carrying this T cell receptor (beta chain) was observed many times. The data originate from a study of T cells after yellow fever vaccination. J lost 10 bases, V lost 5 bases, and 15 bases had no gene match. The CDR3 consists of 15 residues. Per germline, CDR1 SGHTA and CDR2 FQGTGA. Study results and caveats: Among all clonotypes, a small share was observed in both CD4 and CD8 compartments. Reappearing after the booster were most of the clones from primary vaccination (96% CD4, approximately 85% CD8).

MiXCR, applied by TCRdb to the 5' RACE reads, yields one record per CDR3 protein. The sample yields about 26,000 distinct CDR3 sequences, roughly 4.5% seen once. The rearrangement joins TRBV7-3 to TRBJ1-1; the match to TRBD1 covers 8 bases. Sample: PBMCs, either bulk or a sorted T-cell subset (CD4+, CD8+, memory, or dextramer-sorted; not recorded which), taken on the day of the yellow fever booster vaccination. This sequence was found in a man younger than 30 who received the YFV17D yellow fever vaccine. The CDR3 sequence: CASSPAGQGRSGAFF. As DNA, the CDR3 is TGTGCCAGCAGCCCGGCCGGACAGGGAAGGTCAGGAGCTTTCTTT.